A single sample gave rise to the 18 T cell receptor beta chains below, sequenced in a study of OX40 agonist ivuxolimab in advanced cancers. Produced via immunoSEQ multiplex PCR; TCRdb's table is partial and in-frame only. The data show tens of thousands of clones, roughly 87% seen once. Sequences were derived from CD4+ or CD8+ T cells sorted from blood, sampled in a trial of the OX40 agonist ivuxolimab. The receptors stem from an adult with an advanced solid tumor such as melanoma, head and neck, liver or kidney cancer.

The chain combines TRBV4-3 with TRBJ2-3, with D unresolved. The V and J ends lost 4 bases and 0 bases respectively, with 8 bases between them. This CDR3 is 14 amino acids long. Germline V gene data show CDR1 as LGHNA and CDR2 as YSLEER. The CDR3 nucleotides read TGCGCCAGCAGCCCCCGGGCCAGCACAGATACGCAGTATTTT. Protein sequence: CASSPRASTDTQYF.

The CDR3 protein is CASSFGGNTEAFF. The CDR3 DNA is TGTGCCAGCAGCTTTGGGGGGAACACTGAAGCTTTCTTT. The rearrangement joins TRBV7-9 to TRBJ1-1; D might be TRBD1 (5 bases). Trimming removed 3 bases from V and 1 base from J, with 6 bases in between. The CDR3 sequence is 13 residues long. Germline CDR1 reads SEHNR; CDR2 reads FQNEAQ (reference sequence).

The chain has TRBV7-3 and TRBJ2-2, with 8 nucleotides matching TRBD1. The junction had 11 bases not matched to a gene; V was cut back by 5 bases and J by 3 bases. Germline CDR1 and CDR2: SGHTA and FQGTGA. The CDR3 consists of 17 residues. The CDR3 bases are TGTGCCAGCAGCCCAAGAAGGACAGGGCTGGACACCGGGGAGCTGTTTTTT. Its protein product is CASSPRRTGLDTGELFF.

The rearrangement uses TRBV6-6 and TRBJ1-6; 9 nucleotides agree with TRBD1. CDR3 size: 13 residues. Unmatched junction bases numbered 3, after V lost 5 bases and J lost 10 bases. Looked up from germline, CDR1 is MNHNY and CDR2 is SVGAGI (reference sequence). The CDR3 bases are TGTGCCAGCAGTCACAGGGGGCACTCACCCCTCCACTTT. Encoded protein: CASSHRGHSPLHF.

As DNA, the CDR3 is TGTGCCAGCTCACCGGCTCCAGGGGCGAACACCGGGGAGCTGTTTTTT. As protein: CASSPAPGANTGELFF. The chain employs TRBV18 and TRBJ2-2; D is perhaps TRBD1 (6 bases). Per germline, CDR1 KGHSH and CDR2 LQKENI. Between the trimmed V and J ends, which lost 3 bases and 0 bases, there was a span of 11 bases. The CDR3 length is 16 residues.

A note on this clone: The sample contains more than one DNA sequence encoding this CDR3. The V and J genes are TRBV5-6 and TRBJ2-5, with D possibly matching TRBD1 (6 bases). This CDR3 spans 15 amino acids. V lost 0 bases, J lost 5 bases, and 14 bases lay in between. CDR1 and CDR2 from the germline V gene are SGHDT and YYEEEE. CDR3 bases: TGTGCCAGCAGCTTGGAATTGGCAGGGGTTGAGACCCAGTACTTC. It codes for CASSLELAGVETQYF. Filled out from reference TRBV5-6 and TRBJ2-5, the complete variable domain reads DAGVTQSPTHLIKTRGQQVTLRCSPKSGHDTVSWYQQALGQGPQFIFQYYEEEERQRGNFPDRFSGHQFPNYSSELNVNALLLGDSALYLCASSLELAGVETQYFGPGTRLLVL.

The chain joins TRBV9 to TRBJ1-2, with D possibly being TRBD1 (5 bases). V dropped 0 bases and J dropped 3 bases, with 9 bases sitting between them. Germline V gene data show CDR1 as SGDLS and CDR2 as YYNGEE. This CDR3 has 14 amino acids. CDR3 bases: TGTGCCAGCAGCGTAGGAGGGACGGACTATGGCTACACCTTC. This encodes CASSVGGTDYGYTF.

This chain uses TRBV7-2 with TRBJ2-7; D is uncertain. In germline, CDR1 is SGHTA, CDR2 FQGNSA. This CDR3 spans 14 amino acids. V dropped 2 bases and J dropped 3 bases, with 11 bases sitting between them. CDR3 sequence reads: CASSLKPRFYEQYF. The CDR3 DNA follows: TGTGCCAGCAGCTTAAAGCCGAGATTCTACGAGCAGTACTTC.

The V and J genes are TRBV19 and TRBJ2-1; 8 bases fit TRBD1. Germline CDR1 and CDR2: LNHDA and SQIVND (reference sequence). There are 14 residues in the CDR3. V gave up 7 bases and J gave up 2 bases; unmatched junction bases: 4. Here the CDR3 reads CASIQGAAYNEQFF. For the CDR3, the DNA is TGTGCCAGTATTCAGGGGGCCGCCTACAATGAGCAGTTCTTC.

The chain combines TRBV18 with TRBJ2-3; D gene unclear. The CDR3 covers 12 residues. Germline V gene lookup returns CDR1 KGHSH and CDR2 LQKENI. Trimming cost V 3 bases and J 0 bases, with 1 base left between them. CDR3 DNA: TGTGCCAGCTCACCTAGCACAGATACGCAGTATTTT. This translates into CASSPSTDTQYF.

V gene TRBV9 combines with J gene TRBJ2-3; 8 bases match TRBD2. There are 15 residues in the CDR3. CDR1 and CDR2 from the germline V gene are SGDLS and YYNGEE. J gave up 4 bases and V 0 bases, and 4 bases lay outside the gene matches. CDR3 loop: CASSVAGGRADTQYF. The CDR3 DNA follows: TGTGCCAGCAGCGTAGCGGGGGGGCGGGCAGATACGCAGTATTTT.

V usage is TRBV19 and J usage is TRBJ2-7; 8 nucleotides align to TRBD2. The CDR3 has 15 residues. Germline loops: CDR1 LNHDA, CDR2 SQIVND (reference sequence). V lost 6 bases to trimming and J lost 1 base; unmatched junction nucleotides: 8. This CDR3 is CASSRTSGYSYEQYF. In DNA, the CDR3 is TGTGCCAGTAGCCGTACTAGCGGATATTCCTACGAGCAGTACTTC. Together with reference TRBV19 and TRBJ2-7, the CDR3 gives the full variable domain: DGGITQSPKYLFRKEGQNVTLSCEQNLNHDAMYWYRQDPGQGLRLIYYSQIVNDFQKGDIAEGYSVSREKKESFPLTVTSAQKNPTAFYLCASSRTSGYSYEQYFGPGTRLTVT.

The rearrangement joins TRBV29-1 to TRBJ2-6; 7 bases line up with TRBD2. CDR1 is SQVTM, CDR2 ANQGSEA, per germline. This CDR3 spans 14 amino acids. The trim removed 7 bases at V and 2 bases at J, leaving 5 bases unmatched. CDR3 coding DNA: TGCAGCGGGAGAGCGGGAACTGGGGCCAACGTCCTGACTTTC. This translates into CSGRAGTGANVLTF.

The genes are TRBV19 and TRBJ2-3, with D uncertain. Trimming cost V 6 bases and J 4 bases, with 14 bases left between them. CDR1 LNHDA and CDR2 SQIVND come from the germline V gene (reference sequence). The CDR3 has 14 residues. The CDR3 region is CASSLSLTADTQYF. CDR3 nucleotides: TGTGCCAGTAGCCTATCCCTCACCGCAGATACGCAGTATTTT.

The chain couples TRBV6-1 to TRBJ2-4, with TRBD1 identical over 9 bases. Per germline, CDR1 MNHNS and CDR2 SASEGT. V gave up 8 bases and J gave up 1 base; unmatched junction bases: 6. CDR3 length equals 15 residues. The CDR3 DNA sequence: TGTGCCAGCGGCTACGGACAGGGGGCCAAAAACATTCAGTACTTC. Residues: CASGYGQGAKNIQYF.

This chain links TRBV7-3 with TRBJ1-1, with D possibly being TRBD1 (5 bases). Trimming took 5 bases from V and 1 from J, leaving 8 bases between them. The CDR3 loop spans 13 amino acids. The germline V gene has CDR1 SGHTA and CDR2 FQGTGA. The CDR3 loop reads CASSRGANTEAFF. The CDR3 bases are TGTGCCAGCAGCCGAGGGGCGAACACTGAAGCTTTCTTT.

This chain uses TRBV18 with TRBJ1-2; a possible D gene is TRBD1 (6 bases). This CDR3 has 13 residues. Germline V gives CDR1 KGHSH, CDR2 LQKENI. V was trimmed by 3 bases and J by 2 bases, leaving 7 bases between them. CDR3 nucleotides: TGTGCCAGCTCACCGGACAGAAACTATGGCTACACCTTC. The encoded protein is CASSPDRNYGYTF.

The chain combines TRBV7-2 with TRBJ1-2; 8 positions match TRBD1. Germline lookup yields CDR1 SGHTA and CDR2 FQGNSA. Unmatched junction bases numbered 9, after V lost 5 bases and J lost 4 bases. The CDR3 sequence is 15 residues long. CDR3 in DNA: TGTGCCAGCAGCCCCGGACAGGGTCGTGTCTATGGCTACACCTTC. It yields the protein CASSPGQGRVYGYTF.